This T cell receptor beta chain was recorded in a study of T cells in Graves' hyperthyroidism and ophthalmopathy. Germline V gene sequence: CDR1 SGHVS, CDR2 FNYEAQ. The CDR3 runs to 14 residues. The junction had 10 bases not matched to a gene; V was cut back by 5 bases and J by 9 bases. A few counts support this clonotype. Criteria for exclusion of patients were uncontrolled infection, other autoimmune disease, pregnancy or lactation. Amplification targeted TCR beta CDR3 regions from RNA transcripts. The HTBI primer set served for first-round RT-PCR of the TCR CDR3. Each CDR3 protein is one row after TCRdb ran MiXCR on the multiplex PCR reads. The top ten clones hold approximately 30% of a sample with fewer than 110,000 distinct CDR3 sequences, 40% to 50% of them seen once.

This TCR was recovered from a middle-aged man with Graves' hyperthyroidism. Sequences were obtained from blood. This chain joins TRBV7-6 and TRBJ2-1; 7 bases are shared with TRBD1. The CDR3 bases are TGTGCCAGCAGCCCGGGACAGCTGAACACTGAGCAGTTCTTC. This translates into CASSPGQLNTEQFF.